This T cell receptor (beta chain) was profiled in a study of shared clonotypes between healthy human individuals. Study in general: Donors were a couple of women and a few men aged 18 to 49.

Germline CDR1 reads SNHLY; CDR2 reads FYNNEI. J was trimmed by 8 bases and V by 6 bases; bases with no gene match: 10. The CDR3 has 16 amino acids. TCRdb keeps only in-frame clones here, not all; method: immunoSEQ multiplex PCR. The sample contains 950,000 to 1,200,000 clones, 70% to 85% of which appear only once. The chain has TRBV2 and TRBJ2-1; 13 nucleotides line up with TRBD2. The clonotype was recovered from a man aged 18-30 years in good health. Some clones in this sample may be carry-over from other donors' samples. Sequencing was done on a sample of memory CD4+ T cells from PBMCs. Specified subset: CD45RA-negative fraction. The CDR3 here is CASSSTSGRGSDEQFF. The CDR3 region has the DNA TGTGCCAGCAGCTCCACTAGCGGGAGGGGCTCTGATGAGCAGTTCTTC. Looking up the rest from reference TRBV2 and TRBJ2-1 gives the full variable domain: EPEVTQTPSHQVTQMGQEVILRCVPISNHLYFYWYRQILGQKVEFLVSFYNNEISEKSEIFDDQFSVERPDGSNFTLKIRSTKLEDSAMYFCASSSTSGRGSDEQFFGPGTRLTVL.